The clone carrying this T cell receptor (beta chain) was observed a single time. Semi-nested PCR with Nested Universal Primer A followed constant-region reverse priming of full-length variable regions. Via MiXCR, TCRdb re-called the 5' RACE reads, giving one row per CDR3 protein. Counted here are some 44,000 distinct CDR3 sequences, about 32% occurring once; the ten biggest clones make up about 4%. This CDR3 region has 13 residues. The V gene's germline CDR1 is SQVTM and CDR2 ANQGSEA. V shed 2 bases and J shed 4 bases, with 12 bases lying between them. This receptor was obtained from a female donor with breast cancer. Sequenced: tumor-infiltrating memory CD4+ T cells sorted from the breast tumor. Subset: memory CD4+ T cells, CD4+CD45RO+CD25-. V and J are TRBV29-1 and TRBJ2-7; possibly TRBD1 for D (5 bases). The CDR3 nucleotides read TGCAGCGTTGAAAGGGGCACCGGGTACGAGCAGTACTTC. Translating gives CSVERGTGYEQYF.